Presented here are 27 T cell receptor beta chains from one specimen sequenced in a study of vaccination effects on CD4 cells after COVID-19. For these TCRs, the target antigens are not known. It was after approximately 10 days of culture that CD4+ T cells were isolated. The vaccine given was either BNT162b2 or mRNA-1273, in two doses. Clones were sequenced by immunoSEQ multiplex PCR, and TCRdb holds only the in-frame ones, with some missing. Altogether over 45,000 clones are present, 70% being singletons, with the ten largest covering 6.5% to 7.5%. Here the sequenced sample was CD4+ T cells from PBMCs cultured without peptide, taken after COVID-19 vaccination. These receptors were obtained from a human donor who received a COVID-19 vaccine.

This chain joins TRBV16 and TRBJ1-1, with a tentative D call TRBD1 (5 bases). V lost 0 bases and J 0 bases, leaving 8 bases between the germline ends. Germline V gives CDR1 KGHSY, CDR2 FQNENV. The CDR3 sequence is 15 residues long. The CDR3 sequence: CASSQSKGMNTEAFF. The CDR3 DNA reads TGTGCCAGCAGCCAATCTAAGGGGATGAACACTGAAGCTTTCTTT.

The V and J genes are TRBV6-5 and TRBJ2-7; TRBD1 matches 8 bases. The germline gives CDR1 MNHEY, CDR2 SVGAGI. V lost 6 bases to trimming and J lost 6 bases; unmatched junction nucleotides: 10. The CDR3 length is 14 residues. CDR3 nucleotides: TGTGCCAGCAGCCCAGACAGGGGTCGGGGCGAGCAGTACTTC. The encoded protein is CASSPDRGRGEQYF.

The chain joins TRBV3-1 (or the pseudogene TRBV3-2) to TRBJ2-5, with TRBD2 matching over 13 bases. This CDR3 comprises 18 residues. Per the germline V gene, CDR1 is LGHDT and CDR2 is YNNKEL (reference sequence). V lost 2 bases to trimming and J lost 5 bases; unmatched junction nucleotides: 11. CDR3 sequence: CASSQILAGGPSSETQYF. CDR3 DNA sequence: TGTGCCAGCAGCCAAATACTAGCGGGAGGGCCATCTTCCGAGACCCAGTACTTC.

This sequence joins TRBV7-2 and TRBJ1-3; D perhaps matches TRBD1 (5 bases). The V end was cut by 1 base, the J end by 4 bases, with 14 bases between. The V gene's germline CDR1 is SGHTA and CDR2 FQGNSA. This CDR3 is 16 amino acids long. CDR3 DNA sequence: TGTGCCAGCAGCTTAGTTAGGTCAAACAGGGGAAACACCATATATTTT. It is translated as CASSLVRSNRGNTIYF.

The rearrangement uses TRBV11-3 and TRBJ2-1, with D unclear. The CDR3 runs 14 residues. Germline values: CDR1 SGHNT, CDR2 YENEEA. Trimming took off 1 base at V and 5 bases at J, with 9 bases between the two ends. The CDR3 DNA is TGTGCCAGCAGCTTAGGGGCTGCCAACAATGAGCAGTTCTTC. It encodes CASSLGAANNEQFF.

The chain links TRBV24-1 to TRBJ2-3; the D is unclear. This CDR3 spans 14 amino acids. Trimming cost V 1 base and J 0 bases, with 4 bases left between them. The germline V gene encodes CDR1 KGHDR and CDR2 SFDVKD. Here the CDR3 reads CATSDLTSTDTQYF. CDR3 coding DNA: TGTGCCACCAGTGATTTAACTAGCACAGATACGCAGTATTTT.

CDR3: CASSLIVTGNAGELFF. CDR3 DNA: TGCGCCAGCAGCTTGATTGTGACAGGGAATGCCGGGGAGCTGTTTTTT. This chain links TRBV5-1 with TRBJ2-2, with 7 bases lining up with TRBD1. With V trimmed by 1 base and J by 6 bases, 9 bases remained unmatched. The CDR3 spans 16 residues. Germline V gene sequence: CDR1 SGHRS, CDR2 YFSETQ. Drawing the rest from reference TRBV5-1 and TRBJ2-2, the complete variable domain is KAGVTQTPRYLIKTRGQQVTLSCSPISGHRSVSWYQQTPGQGLQFLFEYFSETQRNKGNFPGRFSGRQFSNSRSEMNVSTLELGDSALYLCASSLIVTGNAGELFFGEGSRLTVL.

This clone was seen only a few times. V is TRBV18 and J is TRBJ1-2; TRBD1 agrees at 9 bases. Germline V gene sequence: CDR1 KGHSH, CDR2 LQKENI. The CDR3 runs to 14 residues. The junction had 12 bases not matched to a gene; V was cut back by 8 bases and J by 8 bases. CDR3: CASTPGTGYSGYTF. CDR3 coding DNA: TGTGCCAGCACCCCCGGGACAGGGTATTCCGGCTACACCTTC.

The rearrangement uses TRBV11-2 and TRBJ1-6, with D unclear. V gave up 4 bases and J gave up 5 bases, with 9 bases separating them. CDR1 is SGHAT and CDR2 is FQNNGV in the germline V gene. CDR3 size: 14 residues. The CDR3 nucleotides read TGTGCCAGCAGCTCTCCGGTGAATAATTCACCCCTCCACTTT. Its protein is CASSSPVNNSPLHF. Using reference TRBV11-2 and TRBJ1-6 for the parts outside the CDR3, the full variable domain is EAGVAQSPRYKIIEKRQSVAFWCNPISGHATLYWYQQILGQGPKLLIQFQNNGVVDDSQLPKDRFSAERLKGVDSTLKIQPAKLEDSAVYLCASSSPVNNSPLHFGNGTRLTVT.

Details on this clone: An end of the junction differs from the germline gene, which may be a read error. The gene calls are TRBV29-1 and TRBJ2-5; TRBD1 might be the D (5 bases). This CDR3 has 13 amino acids. Germline V lookup: CDR1 SQVTM, CDR2 ANQGSEA. This CDR3 reads CSVEGGTQGTQYF. The CDR3 DNA sequence: TGCAGCGTTGAAGGGGGCACACAAGGGACCCAGTACTTC.

This clone has just a few counts. This chain connects TRBV14 to TRBJ2-2, with no clear D. This CDR3 is 12 amino acids long. Germline lookup yields CDR1 SGHDN and CDR2 FVKESK. Deletions cut 2 bases from V and 4 bases from J, with 2 bases between. This chain's CDR3 is CASSQFTGELFF. The CDR3 region has the DNA TGTGCCAGCAGCCAATTCACCGGGGAGCTGTTTTTT. The whole variable domain, remainder taken from reference TRBV14 and TRBJ2-2, is EAGVTQFPSHSVIEKGQTVTLRCDPISGHDNLYWYRRVMGKEIKFLLHFVKESKQDESGMPNNRFLAERTGGTYSTLKVQPAELEDSGVYFCASSQFTGELFFGEGSRLTVL.

The chain employs TRBV10-1 and TRBJ1-4, with unresolved D. CDR3 size: 13 residues. Trimming shortened V by 5 bases and J by 3 bases, and 7 bases separated the two germline ends. Per the germline V gene, CDR1 is WNHNN and CDR2 is SYGVQD (reference sequence). Written as DNA, the CDR3 is TGCGCCAGCAGTACAGCTCCTAATGAAAAACTGTTTTTT. Translating it yields CASSTAPNEKLFF.

The chain links TRBV5-1 to TRBJ1-1; D unresolved. CDR1 is SGHRS and CDR2 is YFSETQ in the germline V gene. CDR3 length: 12 amino acids. V was pared by 1 base and J by 7 bases, with 8 bases between. DNA of the CDR3: TGCGCCAGCAGCTTGTCTTCCAGTGAAGCTTTCTTT. It specifies CASSLSSSEAFF.

This clone showed up just a few times. The chain couples TRBV5-1 to TRBJ1-5; D gene ambiguous. Germline loops: CDR1 SGHRS, CDR2 YFSETQ. This CDR3 has 14 amino acids. Deletions cut 5 bases from V and 4 bases from J, with 13 bases between. The CDR3 loop reads CASRAGPMNQPQHF. CDR3 nucleotides: TGCGCCAGCAGGGCGGGTCCTATGAATCAGCCCCAGCATTTT.

This chain links TRBV5-4 with TRBJ2-5; maybe TRBD1 (6 bases). V lost 4 bases to trimming and J lost 3 bases, with 10 bases between them. The germline gives CDR1 SGHNT, CDR2 YYREEE (reference sequence). This CDR3 has 13 residues. CDR3 bases: TGTGCCAGCAGCGCTCCAGGGGAAGAGACCCAGTACTTC. Residues: CASSAPGEETQYF.

This clone has more than one count but fewer than ten. Other DNA sequences in the same sample also yield this CDR3. This chain connects TRBV7-2 to TRBJ1-5; D unclear. Trimming took off 5 bases at V and 7 bases at J, with 9 bases between the two ends. The CDR3 contains 12 residues. The germline V gene has CDR1 SGHTA and CDR2 FQGNSA. CDR3 sequence (DNA): TGTGCCAGCAGCCCCCGAGGGCAGCCCCAGCATTTT. It is translated as CASSPRGQPQHF.

This chain links TRBV25-1 with TRBJ2-7; 10 bases fit TRBD1. CDR1 and CDR2 from the germline V gene are MGHDK and SYGVNS. V was clipped by 6 bases and J by 6 bases; unmatched bases: 11. CDR3 length equals 15 residues. The CDR3 spells CASSQAGTGVGEQYF. DNA for the CDR3: TGTGCCAGCAGCCAAGCCGGGACAGGGGTTGGCGAGCAGTACTTC.

The rearrangement joins TRBV3-1 (or the pseudogene TRBV3-2) to TRBJ2-7; possible D gene TRBD1, 5 bases. Germline values: CDR1 LGHDT, CDR2 YNNKEL (reference sequence). CDR3 size: 17 residues. Trimming shortened V by 2 bases and J by 2 bases, and 19 bases separated the two germline ends. The CDR3 DNA reads TGTGCCAGCAGCCAATCCCCCCTGGGGCTGAGGACCTACGAGCAGTACTTC. Translating gives CASSQSPLGLRTYEQYF.

The V and J genes are TRBV2 and TRBJ2-1; TRBD2 agrees at 10 bases. V lost 7 bases, J lost 4 bases, and 13 bases stayed unmatched. Germline V CDR1 and CDR2: SNHLY, FYNNEI. This CDR3 is 17 amino acids long. CDR3 coding DNA: TGTGCCAGCAAAGGGCACTTCGGACTAGCGGCTTACAATGAGCAGTTCTTC. Encoded protein: CASKGHFGLAAYNEQFF.

Only a few counts were recorded for this clone. V gene TRBV11-3 combines with J gene TRBJ2-1; D is undetermined. The V end lost 2 bases, the J end lost 1 base, and 12 bases lay between the germline ends. In germline, CDR1 is SGHNT, CDR2 YENEEA. The CDR3 has 16 amino acids. CDR3 loop: CASSLIPTGSYNEQFF. Written as DNA, the CDR3 is TGTGCCAGCAGCTTAATCCCGACTGGATCCTACAATGAGCAGTTCTTC.

The J gene is TRBJ2-7, the V gene TRBV2; D may correspond to TRBD1 or TRBD2 (5 bases each). Germline CDR1 and CDR2: SNHLY and FYNNEI. The CDR3 length is 13 residues. The V end was cut by 7 bases, the J end by 3 bases, with 13 bases between. This CDR3 is CASIPGPNYEQYF. CDR3 in DNA: TGTGCCAGCATTCCGGGACCCAACTACGAGCAGTACTTC.

CDR3 nucleotides: TGTGCCAGCAGTGGGCTAGCGGGAGAAGGGACAGATACGCAGTATTTT. Amino acids: CASSGLAGEGTDTQYF. The chain has TRBV6-4 and TRBJ2-3, with 10 bases aligning to TRBD2. Germline values: CDR1 MRHNA, CDR2 SNTAGT. The trim removed 4 bases at V and 3 bases at J, leaving 7 bases unmatched. This CDR3 is built from 16 residues.

This rearrangement joins TRBV19 to TRBJ1-2; 8 bases are shared with TRBD1. V shed 6 bases and J 4 bases; nucleotides not matched to a gene: 10. CDR1 and CDR2 (germline): LNHDA, SQIVND (reference sequence). The CDR3 has 15 residues. In nucleotides, the CDR3 is TGTGCCAGTAGCTCACAGGGGGAGTACAGCTATGGCTACACCTTC. Translating it yields CASSSQGEYSYGYTF.

The CDR3 DNA is TGTGCCAGCAGTTACTCGATAGGAGCGGCAGATACGCAGTATTTT. Protein product: CASSYSIGAADTQYF. The chain employs TRBV6-5 and TRBJ2-3; tentatively, D is TRBD2 (5 bases). Germline V lookup: CDR1 MNHEY, CDR2 SVGAGI. There are 15 residues in the CDR3. V shed 0 bases and J shed 4 bases, with 11 bases lying between them.

This rearrangement joins TRBV5-1 to TRBJ1-2; 9 bases fit TRBD1. With V trimmed by 4 bases and J by 8 bases, 15 bases remained unmatched. Germline CDR1 reads SGHRS; CDR2 reads YFSETQ. The CDR3 sequence is 16 residues long. The CDR3 here is CASSLQPDRGSSGYTF. In nucleotides, the CDR3 is TGCGCCAGCAGCCTACAACCGGACAGGGGATCGTCCGGCTACACCTTC.

The rearrangement joins TRBV5-4 to TRBJ2-5, with D hard to call. In germline, CDR1 is SGHNT, CDR2 YYREEE (reference sequence). The CDR3 spans 13 residues. Trimming took 4 bases from V and 5 from J, leaving 12 bases between them. The CDR3 loop reads CASSQRIGETQYF. The CDR3 region has the DNA TGTGCCAGCAGCCAAAGAATTGGGGAGACCCAGTACTTC. The full variable domain, its missing parts supplied by reference TRBV5-4 and TRBJ2-5, is ETGVTQSPTHLIKTRGQQVTLRCSSQSGHNTVSWYQQALGQGPQFIFQYYREEENGRGNFPPRFSGLQFPNYSSELNVNALELDDSALYLCASSQRIGETQYFGPGTRLLVL.

The chain is built from TRBV28 and TRBJ1-2; tentatively, D is TRBD1 (6 bases). V dropped 5 bases and J dropped 8 bases, with 18 bases sitting between them. Per germline, CDR1 MDHEN and CDR2 SYDVKM. The CDR3 contains 14 residues. The chain's CDR3 is CASSGLGQTTGYTF. CDR3 nucleotide sequence: TGTGCCAGCAGTGGACTTGGACAGACAACGGGCTACACCTTC.